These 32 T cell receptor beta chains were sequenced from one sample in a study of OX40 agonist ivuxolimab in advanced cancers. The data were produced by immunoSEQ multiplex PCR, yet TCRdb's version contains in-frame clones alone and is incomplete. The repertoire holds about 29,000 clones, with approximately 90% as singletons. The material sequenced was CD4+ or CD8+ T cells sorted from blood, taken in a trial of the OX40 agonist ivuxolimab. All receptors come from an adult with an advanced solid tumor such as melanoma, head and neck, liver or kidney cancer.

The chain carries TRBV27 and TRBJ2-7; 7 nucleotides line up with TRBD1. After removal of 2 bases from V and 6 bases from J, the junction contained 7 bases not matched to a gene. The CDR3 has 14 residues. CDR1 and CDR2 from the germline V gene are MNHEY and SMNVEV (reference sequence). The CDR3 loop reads CASSLATGASEQYF. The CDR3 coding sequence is TGTGCCAGCAGTTTAGCCACAGGGGCCAGCGAGCAGTACTTC.

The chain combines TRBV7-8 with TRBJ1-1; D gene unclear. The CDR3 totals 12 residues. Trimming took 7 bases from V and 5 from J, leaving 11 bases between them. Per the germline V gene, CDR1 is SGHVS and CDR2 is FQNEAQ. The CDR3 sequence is CASNPLVTEAFF. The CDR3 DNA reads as TGTGCCAGCAACCCCTTAGTTACTGAAGCTTTCTTT.

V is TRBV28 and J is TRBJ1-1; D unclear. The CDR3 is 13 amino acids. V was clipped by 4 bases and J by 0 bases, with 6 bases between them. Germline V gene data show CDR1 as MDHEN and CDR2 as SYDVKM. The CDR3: CASSSRVNTEAFF. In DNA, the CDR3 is TGTGCCAGCAGTTCCCGAGTGAACACTGAAGCTTTCTTT.

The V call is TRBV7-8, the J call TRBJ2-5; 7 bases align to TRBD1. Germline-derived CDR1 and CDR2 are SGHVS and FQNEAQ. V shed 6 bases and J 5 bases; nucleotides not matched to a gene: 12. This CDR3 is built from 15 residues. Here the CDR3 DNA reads TGTGCCAGCAGATCCCCGGGACAGAACCCGGAGACCCAGTACTTC. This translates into CASRSPGQNPETQYF.

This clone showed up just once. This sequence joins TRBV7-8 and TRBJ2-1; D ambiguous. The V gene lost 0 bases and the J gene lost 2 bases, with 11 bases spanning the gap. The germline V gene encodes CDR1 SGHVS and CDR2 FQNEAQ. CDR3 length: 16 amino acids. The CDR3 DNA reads TGTGCCAGCAGCTTAGCGCCGGAGTCGGCCTACAATGAGCAGTTCTTC. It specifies CASSLAPESAYNEQFF.

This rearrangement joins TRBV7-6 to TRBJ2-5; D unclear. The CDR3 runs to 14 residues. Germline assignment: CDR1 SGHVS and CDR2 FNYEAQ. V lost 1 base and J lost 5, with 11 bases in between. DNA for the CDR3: TGTGCCAGCAGCTTAGTCGGTTCCTCGGAGACCCAGTACTTC. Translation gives CASSLVGSSETQYF.

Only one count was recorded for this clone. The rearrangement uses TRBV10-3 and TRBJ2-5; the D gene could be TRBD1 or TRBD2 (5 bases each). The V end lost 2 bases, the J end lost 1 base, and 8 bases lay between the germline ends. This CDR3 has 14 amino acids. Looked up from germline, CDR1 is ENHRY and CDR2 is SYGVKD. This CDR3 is CAISEVGTQETQYF. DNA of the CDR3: TGTGCCATCAGTGAGGTGGGGACCCAAGAGACCCAGTACTTC.

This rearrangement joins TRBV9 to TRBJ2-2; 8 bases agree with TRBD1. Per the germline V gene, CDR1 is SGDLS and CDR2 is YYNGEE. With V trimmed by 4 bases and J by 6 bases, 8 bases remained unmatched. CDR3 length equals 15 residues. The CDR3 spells CASSSDRVVPGELFF. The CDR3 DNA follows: TGTGCCAGCAGCTCGGACAGGGTTGTACCCGGGGAGCTGTTTTTT.

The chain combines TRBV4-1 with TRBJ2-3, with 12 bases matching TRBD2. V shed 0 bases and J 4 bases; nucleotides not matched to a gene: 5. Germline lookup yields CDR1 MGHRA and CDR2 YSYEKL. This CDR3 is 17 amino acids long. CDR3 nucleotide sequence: TGCGCCAGCAGCCAAGATCGACTAGCGGGAGTATCAGATACGCAGTATTTT. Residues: CASSQDRLAGVSDTQYF.

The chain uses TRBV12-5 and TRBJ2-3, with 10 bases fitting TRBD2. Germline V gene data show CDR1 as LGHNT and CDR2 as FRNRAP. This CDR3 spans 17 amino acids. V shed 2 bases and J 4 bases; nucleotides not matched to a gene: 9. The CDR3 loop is CASGLIPSSGGSDTQYF. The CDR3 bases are TGTGCTAGTGGTTTGATCCCGAGTAGCGGGGGGTCAGATACGCAGTATTTT.

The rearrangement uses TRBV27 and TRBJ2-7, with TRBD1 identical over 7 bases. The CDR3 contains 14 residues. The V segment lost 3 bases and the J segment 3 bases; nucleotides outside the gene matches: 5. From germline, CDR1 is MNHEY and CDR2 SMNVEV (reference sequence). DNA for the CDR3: TGTGCCAGCAGTTTGGACAGGACCTACTACGAGCAGTACTTC. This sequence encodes CASSLDRTYYEQYF.

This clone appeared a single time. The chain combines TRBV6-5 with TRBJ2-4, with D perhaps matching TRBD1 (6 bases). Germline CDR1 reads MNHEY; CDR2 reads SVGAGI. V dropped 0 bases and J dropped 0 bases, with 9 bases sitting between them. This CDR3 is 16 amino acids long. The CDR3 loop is CASSYSRGTAKNIQYF. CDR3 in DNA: TGTGCCAGCAGTTACTCTAGGGGGACAGCCAAAAACATTCAGTACTTC.

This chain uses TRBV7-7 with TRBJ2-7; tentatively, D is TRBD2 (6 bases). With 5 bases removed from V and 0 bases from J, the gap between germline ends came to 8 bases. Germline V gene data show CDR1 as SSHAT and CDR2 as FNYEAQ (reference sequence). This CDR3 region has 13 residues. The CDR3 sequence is CASSPGDSYEQYF. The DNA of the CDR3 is TGTGCCAGCAGCCCGGGGGACTCCTACGAGCAGTACTTC.

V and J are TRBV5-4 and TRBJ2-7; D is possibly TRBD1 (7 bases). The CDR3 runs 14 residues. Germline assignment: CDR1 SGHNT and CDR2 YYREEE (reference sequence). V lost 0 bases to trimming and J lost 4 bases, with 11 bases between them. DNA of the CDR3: TGTGCCAGCAGCTTGGAACAGGGGAGGTACGAGCAGTACTTC. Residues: CASSLEQGRYEQYF.

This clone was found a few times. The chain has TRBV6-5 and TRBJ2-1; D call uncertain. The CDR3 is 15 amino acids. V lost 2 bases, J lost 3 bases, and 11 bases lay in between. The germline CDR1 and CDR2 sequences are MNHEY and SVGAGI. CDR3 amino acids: CASSYLHRIYNEQFF. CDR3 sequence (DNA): TGTGCCAGCAGTTACCTCCATCGAATCTACAATGAGCAGTTCTTC.

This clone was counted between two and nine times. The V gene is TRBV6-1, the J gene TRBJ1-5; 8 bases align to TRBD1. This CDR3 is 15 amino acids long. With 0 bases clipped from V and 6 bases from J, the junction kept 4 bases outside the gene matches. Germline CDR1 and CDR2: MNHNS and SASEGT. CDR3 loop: CASSEAAGGVQPQHF. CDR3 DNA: TGTGCCAGCAGTGAAGCGGCAGGGGGCGTTCAGCCCCAGCATTTT.

The DNA of the CDR3 is TGTGCCAGCAGTTTAGGCCCCGGGACAGGGCCTACTGGAAACACCATATATTTT. Protein sequence: CASSLGPGTGPTGNTIYF. The J gene is TRBJ1-3, the V gene TRBV27, with 9 positions matching TRBD1. V shed 2 bases and J 2 bases; nucleotides not matched to a gene: 10. CDR1 MNHEY and CDR2 SMNVEV come from the germline V gene (reference sequence). There are 18 residues in the CDR3.

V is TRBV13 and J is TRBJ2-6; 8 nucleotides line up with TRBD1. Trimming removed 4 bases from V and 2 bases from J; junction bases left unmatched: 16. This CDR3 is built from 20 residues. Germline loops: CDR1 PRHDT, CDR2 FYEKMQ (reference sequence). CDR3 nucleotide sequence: TGTGCCAGCAGCTCCGTGGACAGGGTGAGGTTGCGGGCTGGGGCCAACGTCCTGACTTTC. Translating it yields CASSSVDRVRLRAGANVLTF.

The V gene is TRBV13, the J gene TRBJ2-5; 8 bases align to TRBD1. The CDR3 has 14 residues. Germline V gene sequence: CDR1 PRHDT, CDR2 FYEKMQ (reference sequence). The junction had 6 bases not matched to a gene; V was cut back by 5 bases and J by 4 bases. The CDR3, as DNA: TGTGCCAGCAGCCTAGCGACAGGGGCAGAGACCCAGTACTTC. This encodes CASSLATGAETQYF. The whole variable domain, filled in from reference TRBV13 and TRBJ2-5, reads AAGVIQSPRHLIKEKRETATLKCYPIPRHDTVYWYQQGPGQDPQFLISFYEKMQSDKGSIPDRFSAQQFSDYHSELNMSSLELGDSALYFCASSLATGAETQYFGPGTRLLVL.

The CDR3 DNA follows: TGTGCCAGCAGCCCCGTGGGGGGGAGGGAGACCCAGTACTTC. Its protein is CASSPVGGRETQYF. The chain uses TRBV7-3 and TRBJ2-5; 7 positions agree with TRBD2. Looked up from germline, CDR1 is SGHTA and CDR2 is FQGTGA. The ends lost 5 bases at V and 5 bases at J; junction bases unmatched: 8. This CDR3 contains 14 residues.

CDR3 sequence reads: CASSFLSGLANTGELFF. The CDR3, as DNA: TGTGCCAGCAGTTTCTTGTCAGGTCTAGCGAACACCGGGGAGCTGTTTTTT. V usage is TRBV27 and J usage is TRBJ2-2; D remains ambiguous. Trimming shortened V by 3 bases and J by 0 bases, and 14 bases separated the two germline ends. The CDR3 sequence is 17 residues long. Per germline, CDR1 MNHEY and CDR2 SMNVEV (reference sequence).

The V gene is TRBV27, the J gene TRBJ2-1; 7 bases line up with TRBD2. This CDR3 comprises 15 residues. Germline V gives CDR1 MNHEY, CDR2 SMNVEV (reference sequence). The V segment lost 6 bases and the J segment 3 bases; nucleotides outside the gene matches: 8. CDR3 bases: TGTGCCAGCAGCATGGGCGGGGGTAACTACAATGAGCAGTTCTTC. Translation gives CASSMGGGNYNEQFF.

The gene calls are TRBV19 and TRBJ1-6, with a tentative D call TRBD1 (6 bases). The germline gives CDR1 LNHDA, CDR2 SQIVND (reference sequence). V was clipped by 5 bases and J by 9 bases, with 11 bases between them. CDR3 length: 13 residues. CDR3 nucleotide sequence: TGTGCCAGTAGTTTCCAGGGGAGTTCACCCCTCCACTTT. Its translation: CASSFQGSSPLHF.

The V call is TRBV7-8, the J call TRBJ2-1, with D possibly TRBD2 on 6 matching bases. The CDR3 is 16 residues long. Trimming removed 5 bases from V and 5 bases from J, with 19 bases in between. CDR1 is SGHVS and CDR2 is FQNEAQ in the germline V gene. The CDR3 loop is CASSPGAEGYNNEQFF. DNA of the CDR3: TGTGCCAGCAGCCCCGGGGCGGAGGGGTACAACAATGAGCAGTTCTTC.

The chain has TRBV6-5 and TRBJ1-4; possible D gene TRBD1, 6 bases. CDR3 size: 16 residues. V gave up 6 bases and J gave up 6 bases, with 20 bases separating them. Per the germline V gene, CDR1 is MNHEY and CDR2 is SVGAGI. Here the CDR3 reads CASSYRTGTNHEKLFF. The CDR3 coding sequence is TGTGCCAGCAGCTACCGAACCGGGACAAACCATGAAAAACTGTTTTTT.

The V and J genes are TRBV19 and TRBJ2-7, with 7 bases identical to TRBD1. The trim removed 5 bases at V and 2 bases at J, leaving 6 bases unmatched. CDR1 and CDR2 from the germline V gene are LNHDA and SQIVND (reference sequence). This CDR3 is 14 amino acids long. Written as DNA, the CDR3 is TGTGCCAGTAGTGCCGAGCAGGGGGCCTACGAGCAGTACTTC. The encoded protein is CASSAEQGAYEQYF.

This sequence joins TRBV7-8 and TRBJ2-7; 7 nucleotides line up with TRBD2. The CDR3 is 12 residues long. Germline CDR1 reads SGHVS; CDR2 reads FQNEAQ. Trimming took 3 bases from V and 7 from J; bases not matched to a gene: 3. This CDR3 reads CASSFGGGEQYF. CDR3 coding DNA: TGTGCCAGCAGCTTTGGGGGGGGAGAGCAGTACTTC.

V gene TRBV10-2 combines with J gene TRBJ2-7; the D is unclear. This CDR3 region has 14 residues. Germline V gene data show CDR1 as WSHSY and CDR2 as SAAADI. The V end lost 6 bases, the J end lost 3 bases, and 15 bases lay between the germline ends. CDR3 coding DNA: TGCGCCAGCAGGGTATTTCAGGTAAACTACGAGCAGTACTTC. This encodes CASRVFQVNYEQYF.

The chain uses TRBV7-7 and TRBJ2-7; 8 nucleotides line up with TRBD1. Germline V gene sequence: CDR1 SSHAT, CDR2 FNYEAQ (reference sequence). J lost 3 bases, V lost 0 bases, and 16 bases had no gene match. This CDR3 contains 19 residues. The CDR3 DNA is TGTGCCAGCAGCTTAGCTACCATCCCCCCGACAGGGGAGATCTACGAGCAGTACTTC. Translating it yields CASSLATIPPTGEIYEQYF. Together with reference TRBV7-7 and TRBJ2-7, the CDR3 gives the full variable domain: GAGVSQSPRYKVTKRGQDVTLRCDPISSHATLYWYQQALGQGPEFLTYFNYEAQPDKSGLPSDRFSAERPEGSISTLTIQRTEQRDSAMYRCASSLATIPPTGEIYEQYFGPGTRLTVT.

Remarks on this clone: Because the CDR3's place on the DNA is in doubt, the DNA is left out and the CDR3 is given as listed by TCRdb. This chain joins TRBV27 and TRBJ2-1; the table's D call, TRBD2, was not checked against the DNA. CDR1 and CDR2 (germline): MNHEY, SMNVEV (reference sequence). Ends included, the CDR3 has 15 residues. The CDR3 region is CASSFGGGSSSPLIF.

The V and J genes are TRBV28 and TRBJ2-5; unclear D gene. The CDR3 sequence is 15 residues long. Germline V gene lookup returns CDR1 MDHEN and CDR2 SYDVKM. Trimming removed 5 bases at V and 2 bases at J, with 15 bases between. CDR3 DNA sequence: TGTGCCAGCAGTACCCTCCACAGATTACAAGAGACCCAGTACTTC. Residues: CASSTLHRLQETQYF.

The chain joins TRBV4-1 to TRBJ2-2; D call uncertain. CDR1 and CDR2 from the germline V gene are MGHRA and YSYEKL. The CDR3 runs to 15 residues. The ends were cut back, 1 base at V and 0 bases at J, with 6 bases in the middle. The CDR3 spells CASSQGKPNTGELFF. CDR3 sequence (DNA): TGCGCCAGCAGCCAAGGGAAGCCGAACACCGGGGAGCTGTTTTTT.